The clone carrying this TCR beta chain was observed once. No antigen is known for it. Free of recent acute infections or vaccinations, the donors were healthy HIV-negative adults. This sample stems from a study of shared clonotypes between healthy human individuals. General study points: Naive subsets usually exceeded memory subsets in estimated richness. Generation probabilities of non-shared clonotypes were lower (relative to those shared by all four donors).

It was across several immunoSEQ plates that each subset's genomic DNA was evenly split. Assay: immunoSEQ multiplex PCR; the TCRdb copy retains only in-frame clones and omits some. The sample carries roughly 640,000 clones, roughly 70% recorded once. V shed 5 bases and J 4 bases; nucleotides not matched to a gene: 1. CDR1 and CDR2 (germline): MDHEN, SYDVKM. The length of the CDR3 is 14 residues. The chain uses TRBV28 and TRBJ2-1; 11 bases are shared with TRBD2. This TCR was recovered from a woman in her twenties or thirties in good health. The sequenced material came from memory CD4+ T cells sorted from blood. Subset here: CD45RA-negative fraction. In DNA form, the CDR3 reads TGTGCCAGCAGTATAGCGGGGGGGTACAATGAGCAGTTCTTC. Protein sequence: CASSIAGGYNEQFF.